Listed below are T cell receptor beta chains from one sample, sequenced in a study of OX40 agonist ivuxolimab in advanced cancers. Method: immunoSEQ multiplex PCR; TCRdb's copy keeps in-frame clones and lacks some. The profile shows some 46,000 clones, 70% to 90% of them singletons. Sequences were derived from CD4+ or CD8+ T cells sorted from blood, sampled in a trial of the OX40 agonist ivuxolimab. These TCRs come from an adult with an advanced solid tumor such as melanoma, head and neck, liver or kidney cancer. CDR3s include the opening cysteine and the closing phenylalanine or tryptophan. D genes are given only for firm matches. Size is omitted from some rows. Given values are once, few, many or a class for expanded clones.

j_call,d_call,clone_size,v_call,cdr3_aa,cdr3_nt
TRBJ2-5,-,once,TRBV9,CASGETQYF,TGTGCCAGCGGGGAGACCCAGTACTTC
TRBJ1-2,TRBD1,-,TRBV19,CASSIQPGQGHGYTF,TGTGCCAGTAGTATCCAACCGGGACAGGGTCATGGCTACACCTTC
TRBJ2-1,TRBD2,-,TRBV19,CASRTGLAEADEQFF,TGTGCCAGTAGGACTGGACTAGCGGAGGCGGATGAGCAGTTCTTC
TRBJ2-3,TRBD2,once,TRBV6-6,CASSFLAGSTDTQYF,TGTGCCAGCAGTTTCCTAGCGGGAAGCACAGATACGCAGTATTTT
TRBJ1-1,-,few,TRBV4-2,CASSQTTWGTEAFF,TGTGCCAGCAGCCAGACGACATGGGGCACTGAAGCTTTCTTT
TRBJ2-7,-,-,TRBV19,CASSFGIGGESYEQYF,TGTGCCAGTAGTTTCGGGATTGGCGGTGAATCCTACGAGCAGTACTTC
TRBJ2-7,TRBD1,-,TRBV25-1,CASRPNRDRPYEQYF,TGTGCCAGCAGACCGAACAGGGACAGACCCTACGAGCAGTACTTC
TRBJ1-1,-,-,TRBV29-1,CSVDIQGSGTEAFF,TGCAGCGTAGATATACAGGGTTCGGGCACTGAAGCTTTCTTT
TRBJ2-7,TRBD2,-,TRBV11-2,CASSLVTSGISSYEQYF,TGTGCCAGCAGCTTAGTAACTAGCGGGATCAGCTCCTACGAGCAGTACTTC
TRBJ1-2,-,-,TRBV10-3,CAISDDDYYGYTF,TGTGCCATCAGTGACGACGATTACTATGGCTACACCTTC
TRBJ1-2,TRBD1,once,TRBV28,CASKLTGSYGYTF,TGTGCCAGCAAGCTGACAGGGTCCTATGGCTACACCTTC
TRBJ2-3,TRBD2,once,TRBV7-3,CASSLNPAGEYTDTQYF,TGTGCCAGCAGCTTAAACCCCGCGGGGGAATACACAGATACGCAGTATTTT
TRBJ1-5,-,-,TRBV27,CASSPLGQPQHF,TGTGCCAGCAGTCCACTGGGGCAGCCCCAGCATTTT
TRBJ1-4,-,-,TRBV7-9,CASSFGHTNEKLFF,TGTGCCAGCAGCTTCGGACACACTAATGAAAAACTGTTTTTT
TRBJ2-7,-,-,TRBV29-1,CSVDVGVGSYEQYF,TGCAGCGTTGACGTGGGGGTGGGATCCTACGAGCAGTACTTC
TRBJ2-7,TRBD1,-,TRBV6-5,CASSYMDRANEQYF,TGTGCCAGCAGTTACATGGACAGGGCAAACGAGCAGTACTTC
TRBJ1-2,-,once,TRBV2,CASSEFLPEIPYGYTF,TGTGCCAGCAGTGAATTTTTACCAGAGATACCCTATGGCTACACCTTC
TRBJ2-7,-,-,TRBV19,CASSISSQALSYEQYF,TGTGCCAGTAGTATAAGCAGCCAGGCCCTTTCCTACGAGCAGTACTTC
TRBJ1-5,-,-,TRBV13,CASSLGNQPQHF,TGTGCCAGCAGCTTGGGAAATCAGCCCCAGCATTTT
TRBJ2-2,-,-,TRBV9,CASSVVSGHYTGELFF,TGTGCCAGCAGCGTAGTTTCGGGACACTACACCGGGGAGCTGTTTTTT
TRBJ1-5,TRBD1,-,TRBV5-1,CASSSGTGGTNQPQHF,TGCGCCAGCAGCTCGGGGACAGGGGGGACCAATCAGCCCCAGCATTTT
TRBJ2-3,TRBD2,-,TRBV6-5,CASSYAGGTDTQYF,TGTGCCAGCAGTTACGCGGGGGGCACAGATACGCAGTATTTT
TRBJ1-1,TRBD1,-,TRBV11-2,CASSLTGTVTRGAFF,TGTGCCAGCAGCTTAACCGGGACAGTCACTCGTGGAGCTTTCTTT
TRBJ1-1,-,-,TRBV14,CASSRDEVYTEAFF,TGTGCCAGCAGCCGGGACGAGGTATACACTGAAGCTTTCTTT
TRBJ2-7,TRBD1,-,TRBV27,CASSLWTGSHEQYF,TGTGCCAGCAGTCTCTGGACAGGGTCCCACGAGCAGTACTTC
TRBJ2-7,TRBD2,once,TRBV29-1,CSVVSAWTSLYEQYF,TGCAGCGTTGTATCAGCTTGGACTAGCCTCTACGAGCAGTACTTC
TRBJ1-5,-,-,TRBV15,CATSPFAGWENQPQHF,TGTGCCACCAGCCCCTTCGCTGGATGGGAAAATCAGCCCCAGCATTTT
TRBJ2-7,-,-,TRBV11-2,CASSLSSYEQYF,TGTGCCAGCAGCCTAAGCTCCTACGAGCAGTACTTC